The T cell receptor beta chain described here comes from a study of early T cells in non-severe SARS-CoV-2 infection (dated by TCRdb to about 2021). As for the study more broadly: Bulk RNA from unsorted whole blood was used for TCR sequencing, so alpha and beta chains could not be paired. Study-wide conclusions, independent of this receptor: Matching against VDJdb was skewed toward anti-spike CD8 responses, likely underestimated virus-specific expansions, and missed private and CD4 specificities.

The study was a case-control design nested within a healthcare worker cohort in London, UK, with weekly nasopharyngeal swab PCR tests and blood sampling. Healthcare workers were recruited between 23 and 31 March 2020, during the week of the UK lockdown, and were followed weekly for up to about 15 weeks. Library method: 5' RACE. TCRdb records NextSeq 500 as the sequencer. Unique molecular identifiers were attached to individual cDNA molecules in the TCR library protocol so that sequencing error and PCR bias could be corrected. TCR alpha and beta chains were both sequenced, and the abundances of alpha and beta sequences in each sample were closely correlated with each other. In the source study's methods: Decombinator V4 was used to perform V gene, J gene and CDR3 annotation of TCR sequences. Expanded TCRs were defined as changing significantly between any two time points under a Poisson model with p below 0.0001. Abundances of TCRs were expressed as counts per million after normalisation to the total number of TCRs sequenced in each sample. TRAV1-2 paired with TRAJ12, TRAJ20 or TRAJ33 defined MAIT TCRs, while TRAV10 paired with TRAJ18 defined iNKT TCRs. A search of VDJdb, accessed on 1 November 2021, was run for TCRs annotated to CMV, EBV and SARS-CoV-2, with TCRs annotated for multiple antigens excluded. The public reads were reprocessed in TCRdb via fastp at Q25 and MiXCR, keeping in-frame beta chains. Duplicate CDR3 protein sequences are folded into a single record with the most common DNA and genes. The V and J calls, along with clone size, are taken from TCRdb and not from the paper's own processing. This sample lists 100,000 to 130,000 distinct CDR3 sequences; 9% to 14% were detected once. Roughly 2.9% of the sample is held by the ten biggest clonotypes.

Regarding this clonotype: The antigen this receptor binds is unknown. No much larger clonotype is one base removed from it; base qualities were not supplied.

Reading the germline V gene gives CDR1 SQVTM and CDR2 ANQGSEA. V has 1 base trimmed and J has 4 bases trimmed; junction bases matching no gene number 9. The CDR3 numbers 16 residues from cysteine through phenylalanine. Only the CDR3 part of the read is kept: 48 bases, read in frame from the first base. In this chain, TRBV29-1 is recombined with TRBJ2-3, with 9 junctional bases fitting TRBD2. This clonotype originated in an adult who was a healthcare worker with PCR-confirmed SARS-CoV-2 infection or an uninfected control (not recorded which). The sequencing sample was made of whole blood. The bases are TGCAGCGTTGAAGGTGTGGTAGCGGGAGACGCAGATACGCAGTATTTT. Its amino acids are CSVEGVVAGDADTQYF.